This TCR beta chain was found in a study of monozygotic twins with inflammatory bowel disease. The CDR3 extends over 13 amino acids. Germline loops: CDR1 SGHTA, CDR2 FQGNSA. TCRdb re-called the 5' RACE reads; every CDR3 protein appears as one record, without DNA. Its clone listing holds about 160,000 distinct CDR3 sequences. Sample: blood. V gene TRBV7-2 combines with J gene TRBJ2-1; TCRdb indicates TRBD2, and absent DNA this call remains unverified. The sequence was collected from a human donor with ulcerative colitis or Crohn's disease, or a healthy co-twin of an affected twin (not recorded which). CDR3 region: CASSLVLAGEQFF.